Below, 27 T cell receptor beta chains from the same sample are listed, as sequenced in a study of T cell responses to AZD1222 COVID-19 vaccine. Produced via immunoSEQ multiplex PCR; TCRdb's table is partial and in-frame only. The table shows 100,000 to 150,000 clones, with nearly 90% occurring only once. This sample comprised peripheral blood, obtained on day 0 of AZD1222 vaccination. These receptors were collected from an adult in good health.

The chain's CDR3 is CASSPHRGRTEAFF. The CDR3 DNA reads as TGTGCCAGCAGTCCCCACCGCGGGCGGACTGAAGCTTTCTTT. The rearrangement joins TRBV27 to TRBJ1-1; unclear D gene. Germline V gives CDR1 MNHEY, CDR2 SMNVEV (reference sequence). The CDR3 totals 14 residues. With 5 bases removed from V and 5 bases from J, the gap between germline ends came to 15 bases.

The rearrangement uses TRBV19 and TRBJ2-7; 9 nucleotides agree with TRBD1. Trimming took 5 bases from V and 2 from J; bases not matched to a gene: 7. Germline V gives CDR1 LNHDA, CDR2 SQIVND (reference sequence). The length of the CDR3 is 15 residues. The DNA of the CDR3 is TGTGCCAGTAGTGGACCCGGGACAGGGACCTACGAGCAGTACTTC. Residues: CASSGPGTGTYEQYF.

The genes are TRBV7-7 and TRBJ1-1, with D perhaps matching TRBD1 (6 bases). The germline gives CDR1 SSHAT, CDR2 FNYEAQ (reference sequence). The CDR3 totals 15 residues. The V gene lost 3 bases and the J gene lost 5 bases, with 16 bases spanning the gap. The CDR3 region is CASSLPRGTGTEAFF. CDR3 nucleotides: TGTGCCAGCAGCTTGCCCAGGGGAACAGGGACTGAAGCTTTCTTT.

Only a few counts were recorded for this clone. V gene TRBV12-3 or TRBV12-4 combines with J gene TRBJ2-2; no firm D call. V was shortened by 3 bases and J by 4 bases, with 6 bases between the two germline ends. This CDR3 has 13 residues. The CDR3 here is CASSFGPTGELFF. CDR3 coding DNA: TGTGCCAGCAGTTTCGGACCCACCGGGGAGCTGTTTTTT.

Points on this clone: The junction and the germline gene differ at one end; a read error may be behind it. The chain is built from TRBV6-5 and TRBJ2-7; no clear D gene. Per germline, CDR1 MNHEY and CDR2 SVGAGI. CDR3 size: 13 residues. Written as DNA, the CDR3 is TGTGCCACCTCCGGCTTGGGTACTCCCGAGCAGTATTTC. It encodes CATSGLGTPEQYF.

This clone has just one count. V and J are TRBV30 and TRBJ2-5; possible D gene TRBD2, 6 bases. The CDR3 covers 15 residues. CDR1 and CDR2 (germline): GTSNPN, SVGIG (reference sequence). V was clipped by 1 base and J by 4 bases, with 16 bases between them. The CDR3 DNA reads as TGTGCCTGGAGTGACCAGCGGGCTTCTCGAGAGACCCAGTACTTC. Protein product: CAWSDQRASRETQYF.

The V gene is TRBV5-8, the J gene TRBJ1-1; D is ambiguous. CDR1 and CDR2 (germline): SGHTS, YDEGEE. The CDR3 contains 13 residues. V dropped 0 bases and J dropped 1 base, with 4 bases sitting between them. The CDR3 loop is CASSLAENTEAFF. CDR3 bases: TGTGCCAGCAGCTTGGCAGAGAACACTGAAGCTTTCTTT. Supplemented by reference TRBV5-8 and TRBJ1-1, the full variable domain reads EAGVTQSPTHLIKTRGQQATLRCSPISGHTSVYWYQQALGLGLQFLLWYDEGEERNRGNFPPRFSGRQFPNYSSELNVNALELEDSALYLCASSLAENTEAFFGQGTRLTVV.

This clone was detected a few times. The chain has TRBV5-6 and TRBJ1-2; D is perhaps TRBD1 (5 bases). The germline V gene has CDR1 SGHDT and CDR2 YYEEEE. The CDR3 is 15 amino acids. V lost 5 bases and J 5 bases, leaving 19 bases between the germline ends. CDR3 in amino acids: CASRYAGTPLYGYTF. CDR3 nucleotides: TGTGCCAGCAGGTACGCCGGGACTCCCCTTTATGGCTACACCTTC.

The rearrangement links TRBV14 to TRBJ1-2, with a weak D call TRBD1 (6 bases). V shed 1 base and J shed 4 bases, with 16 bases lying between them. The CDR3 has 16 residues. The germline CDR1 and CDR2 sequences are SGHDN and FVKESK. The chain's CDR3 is CASSQGLDSWTYGYTF. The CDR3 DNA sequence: TGTGCCAGCAGCCAAGGTTTGGACAGTTGGACCTATGGCTACACCTTC.

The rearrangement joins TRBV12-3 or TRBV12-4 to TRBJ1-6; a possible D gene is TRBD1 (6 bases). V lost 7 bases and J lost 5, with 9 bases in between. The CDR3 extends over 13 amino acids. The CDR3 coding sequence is TGTGCCAGCACCGGACAGAATAATTCACCCCTCCACTTT. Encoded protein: CASTGQNNSPLHF.

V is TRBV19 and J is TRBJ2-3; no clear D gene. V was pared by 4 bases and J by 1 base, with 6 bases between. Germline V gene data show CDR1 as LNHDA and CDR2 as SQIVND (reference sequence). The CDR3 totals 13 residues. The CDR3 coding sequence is TGTGCCAGTAGTACCCGGGGCACAGATACGCAGTATTTT. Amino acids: CASSTRGTDTQYF. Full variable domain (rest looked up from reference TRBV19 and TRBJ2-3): DGGITQSPKYLFRKEGQNVTLSCEQNLNHDAMYWYRQDPGQGLRLIYYSQIVNDFQKGDIAEGYSVSREKKESFPLTVTSAQKNPTAFYLCASSTRGTDTQYFGPGTRLTVL.

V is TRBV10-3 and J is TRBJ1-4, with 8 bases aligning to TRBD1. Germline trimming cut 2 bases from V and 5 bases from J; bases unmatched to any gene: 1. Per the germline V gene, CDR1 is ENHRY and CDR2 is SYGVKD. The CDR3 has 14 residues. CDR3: CAISETGGNEKLFF. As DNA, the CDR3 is TGTGCCATCAGTGAGACAGGGGGGAATGAAAAACTGTTTTTT.

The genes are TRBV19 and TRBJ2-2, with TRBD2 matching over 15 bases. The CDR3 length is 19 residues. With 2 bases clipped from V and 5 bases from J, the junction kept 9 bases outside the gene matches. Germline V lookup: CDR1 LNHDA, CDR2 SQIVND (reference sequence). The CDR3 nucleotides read TGTGCCAGTAGTATACCACCCGGACTAGCGGGAGGGAGGACCGGGGAGCTGTTTTTT. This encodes CASSIPPGLAGGRTGELFF.

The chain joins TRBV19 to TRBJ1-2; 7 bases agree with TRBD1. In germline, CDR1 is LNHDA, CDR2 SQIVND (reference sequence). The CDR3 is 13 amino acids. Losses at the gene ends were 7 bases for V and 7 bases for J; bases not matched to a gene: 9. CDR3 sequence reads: CASTPGQLTGYTF. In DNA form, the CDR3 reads TGTGCCAGTACCCCGGGACAGCTTACTGGCTACACCTTC.

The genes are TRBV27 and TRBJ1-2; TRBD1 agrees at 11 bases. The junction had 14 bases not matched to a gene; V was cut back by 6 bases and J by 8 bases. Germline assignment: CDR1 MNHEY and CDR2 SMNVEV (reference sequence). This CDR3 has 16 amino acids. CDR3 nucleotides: TGTGCCAGCAGCCCCGGGACAGGGGGGGATGTAAGGGGCTACACCTTC. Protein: CASSPGTGGDVRGYTF.

In DNA form, the CDR3 reads TGTGCCAGCAGCCGTCAGGACAGGGCTGAAAAACTGTTTTTT. This translates into CASSRQDRAEKLFF. V and J are TRBV4-2 and TRBJ1-4; 8 bases are a match to TRBD1. Germline-derived CDR1 and CDR2 are LGHNA and YNFKEQ. V lost 4 bases and J lost 7; bases outside the gene matches: 5. The CDR3 is made up of 14 amino acids.

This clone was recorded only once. CDR3 nucleotide sequence: TGTGCCAGCAGCTTACAGGCGGTGACAATTAACACCGGGGAGCTGTTTTTT. It encodes CASSLQAVTINTGELFF. The rearrangement uses TRBV11-2 and TRBJ2-2; D remains unclear. The CDR3 totals 17 residues. Trimming took 2 bases from V and 2 from J, leaving 15 bases between them. CDR1 is SGHAT and CDR2 is FQNNGV in the germline V gene.

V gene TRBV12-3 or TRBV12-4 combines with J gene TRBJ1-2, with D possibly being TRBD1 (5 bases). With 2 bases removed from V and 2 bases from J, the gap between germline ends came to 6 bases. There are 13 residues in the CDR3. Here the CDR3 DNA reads TGTGCCAGCAGTTTACCAGGGAACTATGGCTACACCTTC. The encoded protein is CASSLPGNYGYTF.

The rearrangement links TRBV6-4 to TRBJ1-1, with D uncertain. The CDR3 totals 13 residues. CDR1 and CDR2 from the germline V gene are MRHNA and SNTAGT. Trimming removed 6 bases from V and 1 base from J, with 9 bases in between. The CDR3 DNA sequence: TGTGCCAGCAGGAAGGATGGGAACACTGAAGCTTTCTTT. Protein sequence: CASRKDGNTEAFF.

The CDR3 DNA reads TGTGCCAGCAGCCCCCGTCTTGGAGGGGAGACCCAGTACTTC. Protein product: CASSPRLGGETQYF. This chain links TRBV6-2 or TRBV6-3 with TRBJ2-5; D is possibly TRBD2 (6 bases). The V gene's germline CDR1 is MNHEY and CDR2 SVGEGT. The CDR3 loop spans 14 amino acids. Trimming pared 6 bases from V and 5 bases from J, leaving 16 bases between.

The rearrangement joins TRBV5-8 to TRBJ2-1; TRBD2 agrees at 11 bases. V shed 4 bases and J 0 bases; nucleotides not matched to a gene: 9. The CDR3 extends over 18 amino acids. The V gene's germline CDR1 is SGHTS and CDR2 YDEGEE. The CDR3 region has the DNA TGTGCCAGCAGCCGCGGACTAGCGGGTCGAAGCTCCTACAATGAGCAGTTCTTC. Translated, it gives CASSRGLAGRSSYNEQFF. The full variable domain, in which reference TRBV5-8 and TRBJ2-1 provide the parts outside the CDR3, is EAGVTQSPTHLIKTRGQQATLRCSPISGHTSVYWYQQALGLGLQFLLWYDEGEERNRGNFPPRFSGRQFPNYSSELNVNALELEDSALYLCASSRGLAGRSSYNEQFFGPGTRLTVL.

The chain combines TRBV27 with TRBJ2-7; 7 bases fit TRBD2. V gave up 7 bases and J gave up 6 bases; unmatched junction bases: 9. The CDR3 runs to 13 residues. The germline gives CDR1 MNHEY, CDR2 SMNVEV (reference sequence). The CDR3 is CASTPGEGTEQYF. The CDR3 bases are TGTGCCAGCACCCCCGGGGAGGGAACCGAGCAGTACTTC.

The CDR3: CAWSTGGADTGELFF. As DNA, the CDR3 is TGTGCCTGGAGTACAGGGGGGGCGGATACCGGGGAGCTGTTTTTT. The V call is TRBV30, the J call TRBJ2-2, with a weak D call TRBD1 (8 bases). The V end lost 2 bases, the J end lost 5 bases, and 15 bases lay between the germline ends. The CDR3 has 15 amino acids. Germline V CDR1 and CDR2: GTSNPN, SVGIG (reference sequence).

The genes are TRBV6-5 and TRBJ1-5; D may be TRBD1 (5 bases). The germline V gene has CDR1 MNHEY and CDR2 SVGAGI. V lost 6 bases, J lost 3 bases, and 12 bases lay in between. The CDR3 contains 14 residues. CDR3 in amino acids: CASSRMGDNQPQHF. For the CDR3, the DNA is TGTGCCAGCAGCCGCATGGGGGACAATCAGCCCCAGCATTTT.

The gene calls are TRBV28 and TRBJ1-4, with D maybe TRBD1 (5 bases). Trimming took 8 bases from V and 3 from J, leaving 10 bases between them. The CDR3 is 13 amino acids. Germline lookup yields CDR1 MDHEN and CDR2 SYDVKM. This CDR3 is CASRGPANEKLFF. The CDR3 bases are TGTGCCAGCCGGGGACCAGCTAATGAAAAACTGTTTTTT.

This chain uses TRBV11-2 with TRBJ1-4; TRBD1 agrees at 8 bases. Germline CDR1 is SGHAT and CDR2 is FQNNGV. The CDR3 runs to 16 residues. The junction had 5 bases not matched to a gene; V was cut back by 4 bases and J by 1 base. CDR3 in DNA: TGTGCCAGCAGCTCGACAGGGGTTATAACTAATGAAAAACTGTTTTTT. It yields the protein CASSSTGVITNEKLFF.

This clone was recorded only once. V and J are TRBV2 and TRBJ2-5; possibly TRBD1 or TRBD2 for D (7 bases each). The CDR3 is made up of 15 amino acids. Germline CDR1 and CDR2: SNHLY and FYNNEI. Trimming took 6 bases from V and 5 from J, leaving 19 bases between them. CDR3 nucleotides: TGTGCCAGCAGAGACGAGGGAGGGGGCCTTGAGACCCAGTACTTC. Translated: CASRDEGGGLETQYF.